Given below is one TCR beta chain in context. Its antigen is not yet known. Nothing much larger sits one base from this clone, and base qualities are not available. Collaborating institutions collected whole blood in K2EDTA tubes following their own protocols. Collaborator samples were shipped for TCRbeta analysis as frozen whole blood, isolated PBMCs, or DNA extracted from either sample type. Trimming leaves V shorter by 1 base and J shorter by 6 bases, with the junction holding 8 bases beyond the gene matches. From the germline V gene (reference sequence), CDR1 is LGHDT and CDR2 is YNNKEL. Spanning cysteine to phenylalanine, the CDR3 consists of 17 amino acids. The only DNA kept is the CDR3, 51 bases in frame from the first base. This sample is drawn from a study of blood T cell repertoires in COVID-19 (dated by TCRdb to the early 2020s). For the study in its entirety: Collaborator samples came from the United States, Italy and Spain and covered acute and convalescent phases of COVID-19. Samples came from the ongoing ImmuneRACE study (first 160 participants) plus 1,254 subjects from 6 global collaborators. A de-identified subject ID, COVID-19 status, age in years and sex were almost always included in the sample metadata. Where HLA class I and class II types were available, the types were taken from metadata supplied by the sample provider, not from assay-based typing. The prospective study material was composed of cDNA or gDNA derived from T cells, B-cell-depleted T cells, or PBMCs. The dataset comprised deeply sampled blood TCRbeta repertoires from subjects exposed to, actively infected with, or recovered from COVID-19. The repertoires were released in a freely available public database intended as a resource for research on the immune response to SARS-CoV-2.

The immunoSEQ Assay, a bias-controlled multiplex PCR, was used to amplify TCRbeta CDR3 regions from genomic DNA. As for the authors' bioinformatics: The number of nucleated cells in each sample was estimated from the amplification of reference gene primers within the assay. To quantify the absolute abundance of each unique TCRbeta CDR3 rearrangement, sequence reads were collapsed and filtered. For each sample, productive Simpson clonality was calculated as the square root of Simpson's diversity index over productive rearrangements. Drawn from immuneACCESS, this table holds only the in-frame rearrangements with V and J called that TCRdb kept. Clones are partly lost; checked studies trace under half to an unresolved V gene and leave the rest unexplained. V and J calls and clone size are copied from that table; D and trimming were computed from the DNA. The sample data list some 120,000 clones, and around 86% of these were observed just once. Roughly 10% of the sample goes to the ten largest clones.

Overall study results and their limits: The quantity of clinical and demographic metadata differed by source and by participant and was supplied without curation.

The specimen was peripheral blood. Rearrangement joined TRBV3-1 (or the pseudogene TRBV3-2) to TRBJ2-1, and 11 junction bases match TRBD2. The clonotype comes from a man aged 55 to 69 with acute or convalescent COVID-19. The CDR3 region reads CASSQAIAGGPLNEQFF. The nucleotides read TGTGCCAGCAGCCAAGCGATAGCGGGAGGGCCTCTCAATGAGCAGTTCTTC.